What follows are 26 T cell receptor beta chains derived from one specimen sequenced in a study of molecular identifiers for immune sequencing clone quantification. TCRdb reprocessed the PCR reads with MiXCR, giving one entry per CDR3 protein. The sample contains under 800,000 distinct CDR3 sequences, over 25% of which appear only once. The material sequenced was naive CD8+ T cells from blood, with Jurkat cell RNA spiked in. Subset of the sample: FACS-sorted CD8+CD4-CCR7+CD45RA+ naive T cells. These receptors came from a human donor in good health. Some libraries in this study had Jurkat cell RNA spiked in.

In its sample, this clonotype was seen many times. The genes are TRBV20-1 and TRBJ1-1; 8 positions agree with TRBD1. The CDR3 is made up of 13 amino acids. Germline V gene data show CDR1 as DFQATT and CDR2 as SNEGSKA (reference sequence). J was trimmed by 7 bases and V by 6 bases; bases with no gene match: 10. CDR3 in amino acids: CSATLNRGSEAFF. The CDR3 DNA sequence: TGCAGTGCCACCCTTAACAGGGGGAGTGAAGCTTTCTTT.

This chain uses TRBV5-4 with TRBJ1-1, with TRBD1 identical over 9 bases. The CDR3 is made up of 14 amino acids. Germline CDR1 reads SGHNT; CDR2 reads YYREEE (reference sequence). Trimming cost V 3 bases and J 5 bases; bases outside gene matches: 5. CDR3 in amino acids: CASSSEGTGTEAFF. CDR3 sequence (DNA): TGTGCCAGCAGCTCGGAAGGGACAGGGACTGAAGCTTTCTTT.

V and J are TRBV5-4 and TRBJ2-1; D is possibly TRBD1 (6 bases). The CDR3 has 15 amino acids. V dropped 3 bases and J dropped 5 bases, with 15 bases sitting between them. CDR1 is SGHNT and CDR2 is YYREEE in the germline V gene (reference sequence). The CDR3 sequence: CASSCRQGLNNEQFF. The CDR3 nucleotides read TGTGCCAGCAGCTGCCGTCAGGGGCTTAACAATGAGCAGTTCTTC.

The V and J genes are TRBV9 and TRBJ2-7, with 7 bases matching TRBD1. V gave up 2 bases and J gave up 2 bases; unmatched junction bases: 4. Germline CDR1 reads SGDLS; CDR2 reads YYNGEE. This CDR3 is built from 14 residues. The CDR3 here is CASSVEGGTYEQYF. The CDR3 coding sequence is TGTGCCAGCAGCGTGGAAGGGGGCACCTACGAGCAGTACTTC.

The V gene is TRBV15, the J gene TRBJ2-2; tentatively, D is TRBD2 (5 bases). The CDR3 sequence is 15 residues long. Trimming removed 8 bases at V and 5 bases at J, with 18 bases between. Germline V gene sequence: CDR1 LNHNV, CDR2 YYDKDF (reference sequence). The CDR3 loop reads CATAFRGPRTGELFF. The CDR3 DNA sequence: TGTGCCACCGCCTTTCGGGGTCCGAGAACCGGGGAGCTGTTTTTT. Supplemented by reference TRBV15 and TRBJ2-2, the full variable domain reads DAMVIQNPRYQVTQFGKPVTLSCSQTLNHNVMYWYQQKSSQAPKLLFHYYDKDFNNEADTPDNFQSRRPNTSFCFLDIRSPGLGDTAMYLCATAFRGPRTGELFFGEGSRLTVL.

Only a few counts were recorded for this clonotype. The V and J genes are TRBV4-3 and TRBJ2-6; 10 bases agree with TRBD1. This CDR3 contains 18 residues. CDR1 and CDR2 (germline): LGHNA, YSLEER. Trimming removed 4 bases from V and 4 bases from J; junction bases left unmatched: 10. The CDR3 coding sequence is TGCGCCAGCAGCCGACCCCCGGGACAGGGGTACGGGGCCAACGTCCTGACTTTC. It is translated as CASSRPPGQGYGANVLTF.

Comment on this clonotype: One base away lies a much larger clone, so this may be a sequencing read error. The DNA of the CDR3 is TGTGCCACCAGCGGCGGTTGGATGGGGGAGACCCGGTACTTC. It is translated as CATSGGWMGETRYF. The chain recombines TRBV15 with TRBJ2-5; D possibly uses TRBD1 or TRBD2 (5 bases each). CDR3 length equals 14 residues. CDR1 and CDR2 (germline): LNHNV, YYDKDF (reference sequence).

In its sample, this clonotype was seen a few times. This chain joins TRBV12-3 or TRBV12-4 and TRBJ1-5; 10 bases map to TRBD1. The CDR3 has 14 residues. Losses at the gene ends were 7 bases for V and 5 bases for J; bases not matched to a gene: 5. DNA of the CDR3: TGTGCCAGCACCCTGGACAGGGGGGATCAGCCCCAGCATTTT. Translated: CASTLDRGDQPQHF.

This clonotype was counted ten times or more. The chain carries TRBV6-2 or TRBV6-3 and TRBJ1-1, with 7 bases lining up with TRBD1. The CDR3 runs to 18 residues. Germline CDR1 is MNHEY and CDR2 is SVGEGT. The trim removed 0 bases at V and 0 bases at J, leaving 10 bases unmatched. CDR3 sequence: CASSYSFQGDIMNTEAFF. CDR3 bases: TGTGCCAGCAGTTACTCGTTCCAGGGGGACATCATGAACACTGAAGCTTTCTTT.

This CDR3 reads CASRRDRGENYEQYF. In DNA, the CDR3 is TGTGCCAGCAGGAGGGACAGGGGAGAAAACTACGAGCAGTACTTC. The rearrangement joins TRBV5-8 to TRBJ2-7; 10 positions match TRBD1. There are 15 residues in the CDR3. CDR1 is SGHTS, CDR2 YDEGEE, per germline. The V and J ends lost 5 bases and 3 bases, in that order; junction bases with no gene match: 8.

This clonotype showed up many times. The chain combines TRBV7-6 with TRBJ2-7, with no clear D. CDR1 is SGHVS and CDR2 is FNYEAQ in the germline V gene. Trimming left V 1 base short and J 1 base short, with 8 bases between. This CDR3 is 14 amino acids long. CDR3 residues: CASSLDWGSYEQYF. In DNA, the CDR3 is TGTGCCAGCAGCTTAGATTGGGGTTCCTACGAGCAGTACTTC. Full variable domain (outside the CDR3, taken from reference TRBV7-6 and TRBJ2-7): GAGVSQSPRYKVTKRGQDVALRCDPISGHVSLYWYRQALGQGPEFLTYFNYEAQQDKSGLPNDRFSAERPEGSISTLTIQRTEQRDSAMYRCASSLDWGSYEQYFGPGTRLTVT.

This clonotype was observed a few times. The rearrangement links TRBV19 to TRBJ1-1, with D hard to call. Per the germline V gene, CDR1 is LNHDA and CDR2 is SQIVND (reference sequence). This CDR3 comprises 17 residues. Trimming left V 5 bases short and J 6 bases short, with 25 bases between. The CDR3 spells CASSVISSDLPEAEAFF. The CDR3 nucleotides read TGTGCCAGTAGTGTCATATCCTCGGACCTACCGGAGGCTGAAGCTTTCTTT.

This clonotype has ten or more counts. CDR3 in amino acids: CASSLVGQPPSTDTQYF. In nucleotides, the CDR3 is TGTGCCAGCAGTTTAGTAGGGCAGCCACCTAGCACAGATACGCAGTATTTT. The gene calls are TRBV12-3 or TRBV12-4 and TRBJ2-3, with D uncertain. V was cut by 1 base and J by 0 bases, with 14 bases left in between. The CDR3 loop spans 17 amino acids.

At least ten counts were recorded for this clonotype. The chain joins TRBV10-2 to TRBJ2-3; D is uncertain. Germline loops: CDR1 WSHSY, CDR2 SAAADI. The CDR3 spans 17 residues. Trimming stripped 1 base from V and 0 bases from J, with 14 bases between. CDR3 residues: CASSEFGWQISTDTQYF. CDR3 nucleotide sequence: TGCGCCAGCAGTGAGTTCGGGTGGCAGATTAGCACAGATACGCAGTATTTT.

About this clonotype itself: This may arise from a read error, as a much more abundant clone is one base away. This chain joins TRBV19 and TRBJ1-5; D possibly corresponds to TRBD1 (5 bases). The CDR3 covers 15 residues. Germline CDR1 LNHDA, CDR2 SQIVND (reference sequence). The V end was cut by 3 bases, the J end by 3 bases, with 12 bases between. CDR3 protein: CASSIRRVDNQPQHF. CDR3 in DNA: TGTGCCAGTAGTATTCGCAGGGTAGACAATCAGCCCCAGCATTTT.

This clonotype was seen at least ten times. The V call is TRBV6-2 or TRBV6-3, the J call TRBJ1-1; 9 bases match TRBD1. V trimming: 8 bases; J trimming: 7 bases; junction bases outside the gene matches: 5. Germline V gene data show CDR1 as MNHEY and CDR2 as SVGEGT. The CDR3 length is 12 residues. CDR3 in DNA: TGTGCCAGCCTGGACAGGGGCCTTGAAGCTTTCTTT. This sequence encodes CASLDRGLEAFF.

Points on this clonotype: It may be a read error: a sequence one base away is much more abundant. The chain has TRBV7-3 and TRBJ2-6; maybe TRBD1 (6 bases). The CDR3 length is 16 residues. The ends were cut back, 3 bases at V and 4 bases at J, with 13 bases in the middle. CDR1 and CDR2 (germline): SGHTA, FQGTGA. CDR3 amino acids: CASSFQGRSGANVLTF. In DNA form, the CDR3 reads TGTGCCAGCAGCTTTCAGGGGCGATCAGGGGCCAACGTCCTGACTTTC.

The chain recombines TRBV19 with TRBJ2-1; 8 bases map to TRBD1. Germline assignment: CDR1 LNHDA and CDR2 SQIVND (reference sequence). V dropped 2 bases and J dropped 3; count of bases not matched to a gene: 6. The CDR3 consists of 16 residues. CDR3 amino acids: CASSIQPGGFYNEQFF. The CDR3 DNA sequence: TGTGCCAGTAGTATACAACCAGGGGGCTTCTACAATGAGCAGTTCTTC.

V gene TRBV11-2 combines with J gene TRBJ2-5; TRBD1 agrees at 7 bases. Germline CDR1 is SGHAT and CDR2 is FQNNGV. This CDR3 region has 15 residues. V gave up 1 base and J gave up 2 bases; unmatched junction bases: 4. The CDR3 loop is CASSLAATGQETQYF. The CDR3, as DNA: TGTGCCAGCAGCTTAGCCGCGACAGGGCAAGAGACCCAGTACTTC.

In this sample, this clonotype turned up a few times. DNA of the CDR3: TGTGCCAGCAGCTCCGGGACAGCCGCCTCTGGCTACACCTTC. It yields the protein CASSSGTAASGYTF. V and J are TRBV21-1 and TRBJ1-2; the table's D call, TRBD1, has no DNA check behind it. TRBV21-1 is given as a pseudogene. The CDR3 has 14 residues.

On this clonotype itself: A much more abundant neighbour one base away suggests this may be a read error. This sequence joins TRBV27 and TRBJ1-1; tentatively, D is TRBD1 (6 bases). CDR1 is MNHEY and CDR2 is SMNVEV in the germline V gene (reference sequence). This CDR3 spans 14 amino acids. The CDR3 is CASSPADRAFEALF. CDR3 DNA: TGTGCCAGCAGTCCGGCGGACAGAGCGTTTGAAGCTCTCTTT.

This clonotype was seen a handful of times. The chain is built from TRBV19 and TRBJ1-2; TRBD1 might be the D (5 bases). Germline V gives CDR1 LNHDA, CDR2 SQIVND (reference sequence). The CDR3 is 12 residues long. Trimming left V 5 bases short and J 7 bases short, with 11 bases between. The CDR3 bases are TGTGCCAGTAGTCAGGGAGTAGCTGGCTACACCTTC. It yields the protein CASSQGVAGYTF.

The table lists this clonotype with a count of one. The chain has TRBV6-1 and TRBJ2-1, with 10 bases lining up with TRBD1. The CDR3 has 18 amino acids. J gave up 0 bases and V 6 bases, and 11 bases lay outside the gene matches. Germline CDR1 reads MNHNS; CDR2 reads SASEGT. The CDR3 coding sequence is TGTGCCAGCAGGTCCCGGGACAGGGGCGAGAGCTCCTACAATGAGCAGTTCTTC. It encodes CASRSRDRGESSYNEQFF.

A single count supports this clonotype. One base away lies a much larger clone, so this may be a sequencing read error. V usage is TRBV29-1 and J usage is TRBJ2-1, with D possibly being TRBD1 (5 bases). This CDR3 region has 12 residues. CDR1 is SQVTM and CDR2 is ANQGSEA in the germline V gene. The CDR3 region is CSVVQGKLGQSF. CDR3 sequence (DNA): TGCAGCGTTGTCCAGGGCAAGTTGGGGCAGTCCTTC.

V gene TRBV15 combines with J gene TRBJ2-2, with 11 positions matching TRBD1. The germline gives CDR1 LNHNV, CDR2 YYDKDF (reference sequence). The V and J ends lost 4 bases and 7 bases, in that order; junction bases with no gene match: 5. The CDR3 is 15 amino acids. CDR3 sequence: CATSKDRGHGGELFF. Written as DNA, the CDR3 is TGTGCCACCAGCAAGGACAGGGGGCATGGCGGGGAGCTGTTTTTT. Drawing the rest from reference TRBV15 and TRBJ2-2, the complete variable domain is DAMVIQNPRYQVTQFGKPVTLSCSQTLNHNVMYWYQQKSSQAPKLLFHYYDKDFNNEADTPDNFQSRRPNTSFCFLDIRSPGLGDTAMYLCATSKDRGHGGELFFGEGSRLTVL.

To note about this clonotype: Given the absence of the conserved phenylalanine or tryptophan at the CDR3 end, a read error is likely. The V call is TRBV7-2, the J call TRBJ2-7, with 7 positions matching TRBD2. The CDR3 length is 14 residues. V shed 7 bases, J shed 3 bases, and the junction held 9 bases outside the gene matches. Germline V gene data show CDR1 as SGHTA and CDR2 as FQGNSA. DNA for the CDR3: TGTGCCAGCACCCAGTGGGCGGGAGTCTACGAGCAGTACCTC. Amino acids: CASTQWAGVYEQYL.